Below are 3 T cell receptor beta chains sequenced from a single sample in a study of T cell changes during pregnancy in multiple sclerosis. Sequenced by immunoSEQ multiplex PCR; TCRdb stores in-frame clones only, minus some. The sample lists about 70,000 clones, about 92% occurring once. The input for sequencing was peripheral blood, taken in the second trimester of pregnancy. Receptor source: a female donor in good health, enrolled as a control in a pregnancy study.

This chain uses TRBV7-2 with TRBJ1-2, with unresolved D. V lost 1 base, J lost 6 bases, and 6 bases lay in between. The CDR3 sequence is 12 residues long. Germline loops: CDR1 SGHTA, CDR2 FQGNSA. The CDR3 loop reads CASSLERNGYTF. Written as DNA, the CDR3 is TGTGCCAGCAGCTTAGAGAGGAATGGCTACACCTTC.

The J gene is TRBJ1-1, the V gene TRBV6-6, with D unresolved. The CDR3 consists of 11 residues. Trimming took off 5 bases at V and 2 bases at J, with 3 bases between the two ends. Germline CDR1 and CDR2: MNHNY and SVGAGI (reference sequence). The CDR3 region has the DNA TGTGCCAGCAGTCCAAACACTGAAGCTTTCTTT. Protein: CASSPNTEAFF.

The rearrangement uses TRBV19 and TRBJ1-1; TRBD1 matches 7 bases. The germline V gene has CDR1 LNHDA and CDR2 SQIVND (reference sequence). The CDR3 is made up of 11 amino acids. The V and J ends lost 3 bases and 10 bases, in that order; junction bases with no gene match: 2. The CDR3 is CASSIWTGAFF. For the CDR3, the DNA is TGTGCCAGTAGTATTTGGACAGGAGCTTTCTTT.